These 8 T cell receptor beta chains were all obtained from the same sample, sequenced in a study of cytomegalovirus exposure and HLA in healthy donors. PCR involved 60 Vbeta and 13 Jbeta primers. Generated by immunoSEQ multiplex PCR, the TCRdb table keeps only in-frame clones and is missing some. The sample has 130,000 or so clones, 78% seen once; the top ten hold around 1.6%. The specimen sequenced was PBMCs. The receptors come from a female donor in good health and CMV-seronegative.

The rearrangement links TRBV9 to TRBJ2-3; TRBD1 might be the D (6 bases). The germline V gene encodes CDR1 SGDLS and CDR2 YYNGEE. Trimming removed 1 base at V and 1 base at J, with 13 bases between. The CDR3 loop spans 16 amino acids. The CDR3 sequence is CASSVFPQGGTDTQYF. The CDR3 DNA follows: TGTGCCAGCAGCGTATTCCCACAGGGAGGCACAGATACGCAGTATTTT.

V and J are TRBV5-6 and TRBJ1-2; D call uncertain. This CDR3 has 16 amino acids. V lost 2 bases to trimming and J lost 4 bases, with 18 bases between them. Germline V gene data show CDR1 as SGHDT and CDR2 as YYEEEE. The CDR3 region has the DNA TGTGCCAGCAGCTTTGAATTTCGAGGCTCCGGCTATGGCTACACCTTC. Residues: CASSFEFRGSGYGYTF.

The rearrangement links TRBV9 to TRBJ1-6; the match to TRBD1 covers 9 bases. The trim removed 3 bases at V and 9 bases at J, leaving 13 bases unmatched. Germline CDR1 is SGDLS and CDR2 is YYNGEE. The CDR3 has 17 residues. DNA for the CDR3: TGTGCCAGCAGCGCGGGACCAAGGGGACAGGGAGGTTCACCCCTCCACTTT. The encoded protein is CASSAGPRGQGGSPLHF.

The rearrangement joins TRBV28 to TRBJ2-7; maybe TRBD1 (5 bases). V was pared by 5 bases and J by 3 bases, with 14 bases between. The CDR3 has 14 residues. Per germline, CDR1 MDHEN and CDR2 SYDVKM. CDR3 nucleotides: TGTGCCAGCAGTCCGACGATACAGGACTACGAGCAGTACTTC. Protein: CASSPTIQDYEQYF.

The rearrangement uses TRBV7-2 and TRBJ2-7; D may be TRBD2 (5 bases). Trimming removed 5 bases at V and 3 bases at J, with 14 bases between. The CDR3 loop spans 14 amino acids. CDR1 and CDR2 from the germline V gene are SGHTA and FQGNSA. CDR3 DNA: TGTGCCAGCAGCCCCCGGGGTAGCGACTACGAGCAGTACTTC. This translates into CASSPRGSDYEQYF.

Here the CDR3 DNA reads TGTGCCAGCAGTAGGGACAGAGAAAAACTGTTTTTT. Translating it yields CASSRDREKLFF. This chain connects TRBV2 to TRBJ1-4; 7 positions agree with TRBD1. V gave up 5 bases and J gave up 8 bases; unmatched junction bases: 2. This CDR3 spans 12 amino acids. Germline V CDR1 and CDR2: SNHLY, FYNNEI.

Only one count was recorded for this clone. V gene TRBV5-5 combines with J gene TRBJ1-1; 9 bases agree with TRBD1. The CDR3 spans 15 residues. Germline V gene lookup returns CDR1 SGHKS and CDR2 YYEKEE (reference sequence). Unmatched junction bases numbered 13, after V lost 2 bases and J lost 11 bases. Here the CDR3 reads CASSLPGQGPSEAFF. The CDR3 nucleotides read TGTGCCAGCAGCTTACCGGGACAGGGCCCTAGTGAGGCTTTCTTT.

This chain joins TRBV4-1 and TRBJ2-2, with 9 bases lining up with TRBD2. There are 16 residues in the CDR3. Trimming at V came to 0 bases and at J to 5 bases, leaving 4 bases not matched to a gene. Germline V CDR1 and CDR2: MGHRA, YSYEKL. CDR3 DNA sequence: TGCGCCAGCAGCCAAGATGGCGGGAGGGAAACCGGGGAGCTGTTTTTT. Residues: CASSQDGGRETGELFF.